Each of the 24 T cell receptor beta chains below was sequenced from the same sample in a study of blood T cell repertoires in COVID-19. Generated by immunoSEQ multiplex PCR, the TCRdb table keeps only in-frame clones and is missing some. The sample carries around 300,000 clones, around 82% recorded once. Sequencing was done on a sample of peripheral blood. These receptor sequences come from a woman aged 50 to 65 who had recovered from COVID-19.

This chain joins TRBV10-3 and TRBJ2-3; the match to TRBD2 covers 11 bases. CDR3 length equals 18 residues. J gave up 1 base and V 0 bases, and 6 bases lay outside the gene matches. From germline, CDR1 is ENHRY and CDR2 SYGVKD. The CDR3 sequence is CAISESLTSGARTDTQYF. The CDR3 DNA sequence: TGTGCCATCAGTGAGTCGTTGACTAGCGGGGCCCGCACAGATACGCAGTATTTT.

The V call is TRBV28, the J call TRBJ2-7; 11 bases line up with TRBD2. The germline CDR1 and CDR2 sequences are MDHEN and SYDVKM. CDR3 size: 16 residues. After removal of 4 bases from V and 2 bases from J, the junction contained 7 bases not matched to a gene. In nucleotides, the CDR3 is TGTGCCAGCAGTTCCCAAGGACTAGCGGGTACCTACGAGCAGTACTTC. It translates to CASSSQGLAGTYEQYF.

V and J are TRBV2 and TRBJ1-6; D is perhaps TRBD1 (5 bases). The CDR3 is made up of 15 amino acids. The V gene lost 6 bases and the J gene lost 10 bases, with 19 bases spanning the gap. Germline V gives CDR1 SNHLY, CDR2 FYNNEI. The DNA for the CDR3 is TGTGCCAGCAGCTTCGGGGAGGGACCAGGATCACCCCTCCACTTT. As protein: CASSFGEGPGSPLHF.

The chain couples TRBV7-8 to TRBJ2-5; 7 positions agree with TRBD2. The CDR3 spans 18 residues. The V gene's germline CDR1 is SGHVS and CDR2 FQNEAQ. After removal of 7 bases from V and 5 bases from J, the junction contained 22 bases not matched to a gene. CDR3 loop: CASITGWASGTNWETQYF. The CDR3 coding sequence is TGTGCCAGCATCACGGGGTGGGCTAGCGGAACTAATTGGGAGACCCAGTACTTC. Using reference TRBV7-8 and TRBJ2-5 for the parts outside the CDR3, the full variable domain is GAGVSQSPRYKVAKRGQDVALRCDPISGHVSLFWYQQALGQGPEFLTYFQNEAQLDKSGLPSDRFFAERPEGSVSTLKIQRTQQEDSAVYLCASITGWASGTNWETQYFGPGTRLLVL.

The genes are TRBV7-9 and TRBJ2-5, with no clear D. The germline CDR1 and CDR2 sequences are SEHNR and FQNEAQ (reference sequence). V lost 3 bases and J 4 bases, leaving 9 bases between the germline ends. The CDR3 covers 13 residues. CDR3 in amino acids: CASSFSITETQYF. Written as DNA, the CDR3 is TGTGCCAGCAGCTTTAGTATTACAGAGACCCAGTACTTC.

The J gene is TRBJ2-1, the V gene TRBV12-3 or TRBV12-4; 8 bases are shared with TRBD1. The CDR3 length is 13 residues. Unmatched junction bases numbered 9, after V lost 3 bases and J lost 14 bases. The CDR3 nucleotides read TGTGCCAGCAGTTTCGGGTCAGGGGGCCGGGAGTTCTTC. Its protein product is CASSFGSGGREFF.

The V and J genes are TRBV30 and TRBJ2-5; D is ambiguous. CDR3 size: 11 residues. Germline CDR1 reads GTSNPN; CDR2 reads SVGIG (reference sequence). The V end lost 0 bases, the J end lost 14 bases, and 13 bases lay between the germline ends. The CDR3 nucleotides are TGTGCCTGGAGTGTTCGGCAGGCGCTTTACTTC. This codes for CAWSVRQALYF.

The rearrangement links TRBV10-3 to TRBJ2-2, with 11 bases aligning to TRBD2. The trim removed 6 bases at V and 6 bases at J, leaving 6 bases unmatched. This CDR3 region has 15 residues. Per germline, CDR1 ENHRY and CDR2 SYGVKD. The CDR3 sequence: CAIRLAGDSAGELFF. The CDR3 DNA reads as TGTGCCATCAGACTAGCGGGAGATAGCGCCGGGGAGCTGTTTTTT.

The rearrangement uses TRBV19 and TRBJ2-2; D remains unclear. This CDR3 contains 14 residues. Trimming took 3 bases from V and 6 from J, leaving 11 bases between them. Germline V gives CDR1 LNHDA, CDR2 SQIVND (reference sequence). The CDR3 loop reads CASSISDLSGELFF. The CDR3 bases are TGTGCCAGTAGTATCTCAGATCTCTCCGGGGAGCTGTTTTTT. Drawing the rest from reference TRBV19 and TRBJ2-2, the complete variable domain is DGGITQSPKYLFRKEGQNVTLSCEQNLNHDAMYWYRQDPGQGLRLIYYSQIVNDFQKGDIAEGYSVSREKKESFPLTVTSAQKNPTAFYLCASSISDLSGELFFGEGSRLTVL.

This clone appeared once. The chain combines TRBV7-9 with TRBJ1-2; TRBD1 is a possible D gene (5 bases). The germline V gene has CDR1 SEHNR and CDR2 FQNEAQ (reference sequence). CDR3 length: 16 residues. V lost 4 bases and J 6 bases, leaving 21 bases between the germline ends. CDR3: CASSSLRREEGDGYTF. The CDR3 DNA reads TGTGCCAGCAGCTCCCTTCGAAGGGAGGAAGGGGATGGCTACACCTTC.

The rearrangement joins TRBV11-2 to TRBJ2-5, with 7 bases lining up with TRBD2. The CDR3 runs 16 residues. V lost 0 bases and J lost 2; bases outside the gene matches: 6. CDR1 SGHAT and CDR2 FQNNGV come from the germline V gene. CDR3 in amino acids: CASSLDPGREQETQYF. CDR3 coding DNA: TGTGCCAGCAGCTTAGATCCGGGGAGGGAGCAAGAGACCCAGTACTTC.

The chain recombines TRBV6-2 or TRBV6-3 with TRBJ2-5; D not resolved. Germline assignment: CDR1 MNHEY and CDR2 SVGEGT. V lost 1 base and J lost 1, with 19 bases in between. This CDR3 has 18 amino acids. CDR3 DNA sequence: TGTGCCAGCAGTTACTTGGCTAGAGGAAAGGCCGTCCAAGAGACCCAGTACTTC. It is translated as CASSYLARGKAVQETQYF.

This chain links TRBV5-5 with TRBJ1-2, with D unresolved. V lost 4 bases to trimming and J lost 0 bases, with 10 bases between them. Germline CDR1 is SGHKS and CDR2 is YYEKEE (reference sequence). CDR3 length: 14 residues. Here the CDR3 reads CASSPDTANYGYTF. Written as DNA, the CDR3 is TGTGCCAGCAGCCCTGATACAGCTAACTATGGCTACACCTTC.

This clone came up a few times. The chain employs TRBV18 and TRBJ1-5, with unresolved D. Trimming took off 6 bases at V and 0 bases at J, with 12 bases between the two ends. Germline CDR1 reads KGHSH; CDR2 reads LQKENI. The CDR3 is 15 amino acids. DNA of the CDR3: TGTGCCAGCTCGGATTCGGGTGCTAGCAATCAGCCCCAGCATTTT. As protein: CASSDSGASNQPQHF.

V is TRBV4-1 and J is TRBJ2-5; D unclear. The germline gives CDR1 MGHRA, CDR2 YSYEKL. The V end was cut by 2 bases, the J end by 7 bases, with 8 bases between. The CDR3 covers 12 residues. In DNA form, the CDR3 reads TGCGCCAGCAGCCAACCCATCGGGACCCAGTACTTC. It translates to CASSQPIGTQYF.

The chain links TRBV12-3 or TRBV12-4 to TRBJ1-1; no clear D gene. The CDR3 is 13 residues long. Trimming removed 3 bases at V and 1 base at J, with 6 bases between. As DNA, the CDR3 is TGTGCCAGCAGTTTCGGGGAGAACACTGAAGCTTTCTTT. Protein product: CASSFGENTEAFF.

The chain carries TRBV5-8 and TRBJ1-1; tentatively, D is TRBD1 (5 bases). The germline gives CDR1 SGHTS, CDR2 YDEGEE. Trimming cost V 2 bases and J 10 bases, with 12 bases left between them. The CDR3 totals 12 residues. The CDR3 region has the DNA TGTGCCAGCAGCTTCGGGGGGAAGGTAGCTTTCTTT. Amino acids: CASSFGGKVAFF. The full variable domain, with the rest looked up from reference TRBV5-8 and TRBJ1-1, is EAGVTQSPTHLIKTRGQQATLRCSPISGHTSVYWYQQALGLGLQFLLWYDEGEERNRGNFPPRFSGRQFPNYSSELNVNALELEDSALYLCASSFGGKVAFFGQGTRLTVV.

This clone has more than one count but fewer than ten. The V call is TRBV3-1 (or the pseudogene TRBV3-2), the J call TRBJ2-2, with 11 bases aligning to TRBD2. Per germline, CDR1 LGHDT and CDR2 YNNKEL (reference sequence). CDR3 length: 16 amino acids. Trimming took 6 bases from V and 6 from J; bases not matched to a gene: 9. Here the CDR3 reads CASRPIAGGPSGELFF. The CDR3 DNA reads as TGTGCCAGCAGGCCTATAGCGGGGGGGCCTTCCGGGGAGCTGTTTTTT.

This rearrangement joins TRBV7-8 to TRBJ1-4; 9 bases line up with TRBD1. The CDR3 length is 17 residues. The germline V gene has CDR1 SGHVS and CDR2 FQNEAQ. The trim removed 5 bases at V and 2 bases at J, leaving 9 bases unmatched. DNA of the CDR3: TGTGCCAGCAGCCCCCGGGGGACAGGGCATACTAATGAAAAACTGTTTTTT. Protein: CASSPRGTGHTNEKLFF.

The chain employs TRBV2 and TRBJ2-5; 9 bases are shared with TRBD1. V was pared by 7 bases and J by 5 bases, with 11 bases of the junction left unmatched. Germline V CDR1 and CDR2: SNHLY, FYNNEI. The CDR3 consists of 15 residues. The CDR3 protein is CASTRSTGGGETQYF. DNA for the CDR3: TGTGCCAGCACCCGTTCGACAGGGGGAGGGGAGACCCAGTACTTC.

The J gene is TRBJ2-7, the V gene TRBV5-1; 11 bases fit TRBD1. CDR1 SGHRS and CDR2 YFSETQ come from the germline V gene. The CDR3 spans 15 residues. The J segment lost 6 bases and the V segment lost 3 bases, leaving 8 bases of the junction unmatched. The CDR3 sequence: CASSSKSGTGGEQYF. CDR3 coding DNA: TGCGCCAGCAGCTCAAAGTCCGGGACAGGGGGCGAGCAGTACTTC.

The rearrangement uses TRBV14 and TRBJ2-2; D gene unclear. V lost 4 bases, J lost 6 bases, and 21 bases lay in between. CDR1 is SGHDN and CDR2 is FVKESK in the germline V gene. The CDR3 spans 17 residues. The CDR3: CASSRASILSVAGELFF. The DNA for the CDR3 is TGTGCCAGCAGCCGAGCGAGCATCTTATCGGTAGCCGGGGAGCTGTTTTTT.

This clone was picked up one time. This chain uses TRBV7-2 with TRBJ2-3; unclear D gene. This CDR3 spans 15 amino acids. Trimming took 2 bases from V and 0 from J, leaving 9 bases between them. Germline CDR1 SGHTA, CDR2 FQGNSA. Written as DNA, the CDR3 is TGTGCCAGCAGCTTAAGTAGCAGTAGCACAGATACGCAGTATTTT. As protein: CASSLSSSSTDTQYF.

This clone was seen more than once but under ten times. The chain has TRBV7-9 and TRBJ2-7; 11 bases match TRBD2. Germline assignment: CDR1 SEHNR and CDR2 FQNEAQ (reference sequence). The CDR3 has 15 amino acids. Losses at the gene ends were 5 bases for V and 2 bases for J; bases not matched to a gene: 5. CDR3 sequence reads: CASSPLAGVAYEQYF. CDR3 in DNA: TGTGCCAGCAGCCCACTAGCGGGGGTTGCCTACGAGCAGTACTTC.